The sequence of this TCR beta chain was determined in a study of CD8 T cells in Susac syndrome. A remark on this clonotype: Its cognate antigen is unknown.

TCR beta from blood CD8+ and CD4+ T cells was sequenced. Study-level results: The CD4+ T cell repertoires in Susac syndrome did not show any clonal expansion.

This CDR3 has 14 residues. The ends lost 8 bases at V and 0 bases at J; junction bases unmatched: 9. Per the germline V gene, CDR1 is DFQATT and CDR2 is SNEGSKA (reference sequence). Reverse transcription of roughly 0.5 to 1 ug RNA was carried out with random hexamers. TCR beta CDR3 was amplified by immunoSEQ covering 54 Vbeta and 13 Jbeta. TCRdb recomputed calls from the immunoSEQ multiplex PCR reads with MiXCR, one row per CDR3 protein. The data contain 67,000 or so distinct CDR3 sequences, around 93% of them seen just once; the ten biggest clones take up less than 0.16%. The chain employs TRBV20-1 and TRBJ2-7; TRBD1 agrees at 8 bases. Input material: CD4+ T cells from PBMCs. This sequence originates from a human donor with Susac syndrome. CDR3 nucleotide sequence: TGCAGTCCCTCGCAGGGGGCGAGCTCCTACGAGCAGTACTTC. Its translation is CSPSQGASSYEQYF.